This passage covers 28 T cell receptor beta chains from one sample sequenced in a study of tumor-infiltrating lymphocytes in oesophageal squamous cell carcinoma. TCRdb independently ran MiXCR on the PCR reads; one entry per CDR3 protein. The sample has about 20,000 distinct CDR3 sequences, approximately 39% seen once; the top ten hold over 9.5%. Sequenced input: normal esophageal tissue next to the tumor. The receptor source for this set is a male donor with esophageal squamous cell carcinoma.

This clonotype was seen many times. The J gene is TRBJ2-7, the V gene TRBV11-2; maybe TRBD1 (6 bases). V was cut by 9 bases and J by 6 bases, with 15 bases left in between. This CDR3 comprises 12 residues. CDR1 and CDR2 from the germline V gene are SGHAT and FQNNGV. The CDR3 nucleotides read TGTGCCAGTTCAACGCAGGGGATCGAGCAGTACTTC. Protein sequence: CASSTQGIEQYF. Supplemented by reference TRBV11-2 and TRBJ2-7, the full variable domain reads EAGVAQSPRYKIIEKRQSVAFWCNPISGHATLYWYQQILGQGPKLLIQFQNNGVVDDSQLPKDRFSAERLKGVDSTLKIQPAKLEDSAVYLCASSTQGIEQYFGPGTRLTVT.

This clonotype was seen more than once but under ten times. This chain links TRBV7-2 with TRBJ2-5, with D unclear. The end of the DNA aligns better with TRBJ1-2, so the J call may be wrong. This CDR3 is built from 12 residues. CDR1 is SGHTA, CDR2 FQGNSA, per germline. CDR3 sequence: CASRWMQSGYTF. The CDR3 coding sequence is TGTGCCAGCAGGTGGATGCAGAGTGGCTACACCTTC.

The DNA for the CDR3 is TGTGCCAGCAGCTCCAGACTAGCGGGATACAATGAGCAGTTCTTC. Protein product: CASSSRLAGYNEQFF. The chain links TRBV7-6 to TRBJ2-1; 11 bases map to TRBD2. V shed 4 bases, J shed 4 bases, and the junction held 3 bases outside the gene matches. The CDR3 consists of 15 residues. Germline-derived CDR1 and CDR2 are SGHVS and FNYEAQ.

Within the sample, this clonotype is medium-sized. V is TRBV5-5 and J is TRBJ2-1; 7 bases map to TRBD2. Germline CDR1 reads SGHKS; CDR2 reads YYEKEE (reference sequence). The CDR3 runs to 14 residues. Trimming removed 6 bases from V and 5 bases from J; junction bases left unmatched: 8. CDR3 in amino acids: CASTPELADNEQFF. Here the CDR3 DNA reads TGTGCCAGCACACCGGAGCTAGCGGACAATGAGCAGTTCTTC.

This clonotype was observed a single time. The genes are TRBV7-6 and TRBJ2-4; D is possibly TRBD2 (6 bases). The DNA end lines up better with TRBJ2-7; the J call may be wrong. CDR1 is SGHVS, CDR2 FNYEAQ, per germline. The CDR3 consists of 16 residues. The CDR3 DNA reads TGTGCCAGCAGCTTAGTGGGATCCGGGAAGGGAGGCGAGCAGTACTTC. Translation gives CASSLVGSGKGGEQYF.

This chain links TRBV27 with TRBJ2-1; D unresolved. The assigned J gene may be wrong: the sequence end matches TRBJ2-7 better. This CDR3 has 14 amino acids. Looked up from germline, CDR1 is MNHEY and CDR2 is SMNVEV (reference sequence). CDR3 nucleotides: TGTGCCAGCTCTCGAGGCGACAACACCTACGAGCAGTACTTC. It translates to CASSRGDNTYEQYF.

This clonotype showed up many times. V usage is TRBV28 and J usage is TRBJ1-1; the D gene is possibly TRBD1 (5 bases). Germline V gene data show CDR1 as MDHEN and CDR2 as SYDVKM. The CDR3 contains 16 residues. Trimming took 5 bases from V and 0 from J, leaving 16 bases between them. DNA of the CDR3: TGTGCCAGCAGTGGGGGGGGGTTTGGTCTGAACACTGAAGCTTTCTTT. Translation gives CASSGGGFGLNTEAFF.

As for this clonotype: Germline and junction disagree at one end, which may indicate a read error. V and J are TRBV12-3 or TRBV12-4 and TRBJ2-5, with D unresolved. The length of the CDR3 is 12 residues. The CDR3 DNA reads TGTGCCAGCAGTTTTCCTCCCTCACCCCTCCACTTC. Translated: CASSFPPSPLHF.

A note on this clonotype: The junction and the germline gene differ at one end; a read error may be behind it. The rearrangement joins TRBV24-1 to TRBJ2-2, with a tentative D call TRBD1 (5 bases). The CDR3 consists of 13 residues. Germline CDR1 reads KGHDR; CDR2 reads SFDVKD. The DNA for the CDR3 is TGTGCCACCAGTCCAGGGAACAGCGGGGAGCTGTTTTTT. Translating gives CATSPGNSGELFF.

This sequence joins TRBV7-2 and TRBJ2-1; the D gene is possibly TRBD1 (5 bases). The DNA matches TRBJ1-2 better at its end, which makes the J call doubtful. The CDR3 spans 12 residues. CDR1 is SGHTA, CDR2 FQGNSA, per germline. The CDR3 nucleotides are TGTGCCAGCAGCTTAGGCCGGGACGGATACACCTTC. Amino acids: CASSLGRDGYTF.

In its sample, this clonotype was seen a few times. In this CDR3 the conserved last residue, phenylalanine or tryptophan, is missing, so a read error is likely. The DNA is left out, because the CDR3 cannot be placed on it with certainty; the CDR3 is given as TCRdb lists it. The chain employs TRBV27 and TRBJ2-5; the D call TRBD1 from the table was never checked on the DNA. CDR1 is MNHEY, CDR2 SMNVEV, per germline (reference sequence). The CDR3 is 15 amino acids in total, end residues counted. The CDR3 here is CASSLGGNYGYTFGS.

There are a few counts of this clonotype. The chain combines TRBV6-1 with TRBJ1-2; D not resolved. V lost 7 bases, J lost 0 bases, and 6 bases lay in between. CDR1 is MNHNS and CDR2 is SASEGT in the germline V gene. The CDR3 totals 12 residues. CDR3 residues: CASKDPNYGYTF. In DNA form, the CDR3 reads TGTGCCAGCAAAGACCCTAACTATGGCTACACCTTC.

This clonotype has at least ten counts. The chain carries TRBV10-2 and TRBJ2-1, with D hard to call. The J call may be mistaken, given a closer DNA end match to TRBJ2-7. Germline loops: CDR1 WSHSY, CDR2 SAAADI. The CDR3 sequence is 17 residues long. CDR3 residues: CASSDLTHEAKNNEQYF. CDR3 in DNA: TGCGCCAGCAGTGACCTGACTCACGAAGCGAAAAACAATGAGCAGTACTTC.

This clonotype showed up many times. The rearrangement links TRBV14 to TRBJ2-4; 7 nucleotides line up with TRBD1. This CDR3 has 14 amino acids. CDR1 is SGHDN, CDR2 FVKESK, per germline. Germline trimming cut 8 bases from V and 0 bases from J; bases unmatched to any gene: 4. The CDR3 region has the DNA TGTGCCAGCCGACAGGGATTAGCCAAAAACATTCAGTACTTC. It is translated as CASRQGLAKNIQYF.

This clonotype was recorded a few times. This chain connects TRBV20-1 to TRBJ2-5, with TRBD2 matching 9 bases. TRBJ2-1 matches the DNA end more closely, so the J call is doubtful. The CDR3 has 15 residues. CDR1 and CDR2 from the germline V gene are DFQATT and SNEGSKA (reference sequence). CDR3 DNA sequence: TGCAGTGCTGCCCTGGGACTAGCAGTAGACAATGAGCAGTTCTTC. Its translation: CSAALGLAVDNEQFF.

This clonotype is medium-sized. J is TRBJ2-5 and V is TRBV5-6; 8 bases are a match to TRBD1. Germline V gives CDR1 SGHDT, CDR2 YYEEEE. J lost 3 bases, V lost 2 bases, and 6 bases had no gene match. The CDR3 is 15 residues long. The CDR3 DNA sequence: TGTGCCAGCAGCTTACGGGACAGGTGGAAAGAGACCCAGTACTTC. This encodes CASSLRDRWKETQYF.

This clonotype is judged medium-sized. The rearrangement joins TRBV28 to TRBJ2-4; D may be TRBD1 (6 bases). This CDR3 has 17 residues. V gave up 3 bases and J gave up 0 bases, with 15 bases separating them. Germline V gene sequence: CDR1 MDHEN, CDR2 SYDVKM. The CDR3: CASSLAQGFIAKNIQYF. The CDR3 DNA reads as TGTGCCAGCAGTTTGGCACAGGGCTTCATAGCCAAAAACATTCAGTACTTC.

There are a few counts of this clonotype. A junction boundary mismatches the germline segment, possibly from a read error. The rearrangement links TRBV7-6 to TRBJ2-2, with D unresolved. The CDR3 sequence is 14 residues long. The V gene's germline CDR1 is SGHVS and CDR2 FNYEAQ. The CDR3, as DNA: TGTGCCAGCAGCTTAGGGACGAAAACCGGGGAGCTGTTTTTT. It is translated as CASSLGTKTGELFF.

By share of the sample, this clonotype is medium-sized. This chain links TRBV7-2 with TRBJ2-2; D possibly corresponds to TRBD2 (6 bases). The CDR3 has 13 residues. Germline CDR1 reads SGHTA; CDR2 reads FQGNSA. V was shortened by 3 bases and J by 5 bases, with 7 bases between the two germline ends. The CDR3 DNA follows: TGTGCCAGCAGCTTCGCGGGGACCGGGGAGCTGTTTTTT. Residues: CASSFAGTGELFF.

In its sample, this clonotype ranks as medium-sized. The chain links TRBV7-9 to TRBJ2-5; 7 nucleotides line up with TRBD2. CDR1 is SEHNR and CDR2 is FQNEAQ in the germline V gene (reference sequence). After removal of 1 base from V and 4 bases from J, the junction contained 12 bases not matched to a gene. The CDR3 has 17 residues. The CDR3 region has the DNA TGTGCCAGCAGCTTAGGGTTTGGGGGAGGGCCTCGAGAGACCCAGTACTTC. It specifies CASSLGFGGGPRETQYF. The full variable domain, its missing parts supplied by reference TRBV7-9 and TRBJ2-5, is DTGVSQNPRHKITKRGQNVTFRCDPISEHNRLYWYRQTLGQGPEFLTYFQNEAQLEKSRLLSDRFSAERPKGSFSTLEIQRTEQGDSAMYLCASSLGFGGGPRETQYFGPGTRLLVL.

A word on this clonotype: It is likely a read error, because the conserved phenylalanine at the end of the CDR3 is missing. It is unclear where the CDR3 begins or ends on the DNA, so no DNA is shown, and the CDR3 is as TCRdb lists it. The V gene is TRBV5-4, the J gene TRBJ1-1. Germline V gene data show CDR1 as SGHNT and CDR2 as YYREEE (reference sequence). The CDR3 totals 8 residues, both ends included. The CDR3 is CASSFKLA.

The table lists this clonotype with a few counts. This chain joins TRBV5-6 and TRBJ1-6; TRBD1 aligns across 10 bases. Germline assignment: CDR1 SGHDT and CDR2 YYEEEE. The CDR3 has 16 residues. The V segment lost 0 bases and the J segment 9 bases; nucleotides outside the gene matches: 6. The DNA for the CDR3 is TGTGCCAGCAGCTTGGAGGGACAGGGGTTTAGTTCACCCCTCCACTTT. Protein: CASSLEGQGFSSPLHF.

Note on this clonotype: The germline gene is not matched at one end of the junction; a read error may be the cause. The chain carries TRBV7-7 and TRBJ2-7; no clear D. This CDR3 spans 15 amino acids. Germline CDR1 is SSHAT and CDR2 is FNYEAQ (reference sequence). The CDR3 DNA reads as TGTGCTAGCAGCTTAGAAGAGGCTACCAACAATGAGCAGTACTTC. Residues: CASSLEEATNNEQYF.

The V gene is TRBV6-1, the J gene TRBJ2-3; the D call may be TRBD1 or TRBD2 (5 bases each). Germline CDR1 MNHNS, CDR2 SASEGT. This CDR3 is built from 14 residues. The germline V and J ends were trimmed by 7 bases and 2 bases, with 13 bases remaining between them. CDR3: CASMSLGTTDTQYF. The CDR3 DNA reads as TGTGCCAGCATGAGTCTAGGGACCACAGATACGCAGTATTTT.

This clonotype occurred a few times. This rearrangement joins TRBV25-1 to TRBJ1-2; TRBD1 might be the D (5 bases). CDR1 is MGHDK and CDR2 is SYGVNS in the germline V gene. V was shortened by 2 bases and J by 3 bases, with 10 bases between the two germline ends. The CDR3 extends over 14 amino acids. The CDR3 protein is CASSEVRDDYGYTF. The DNA for the CDR3 is TGTGCCAGCAGTGAAGTCCGGGACGACTATGGCTACACCTTC.

In its sample, this clonotype is medium-sized. The chain carries TRBV28 and TRBJ2-5; possible D gene TRBD2, 5 bases. Germline CDR1 and CDR2: MDHEN and SYDVKM. This CDR3 is 14 amino acids long. V dropped 5 bases and J dropped 5 bases, with 15 bases sitting between them. The DNA of the CDR3 is TGTGCCAGCAGTCGAGACACCCGCGGGGAGACCCAGTACTTC. The encoded protein is CASSRDTRGETQYF.

The rearrangement links TRBV10-3 to TRBJ2-3; D may be TRBD2 (5 bases). The J call may be incorrect, as the DNA end agrees better with TRBJ2-4. This CDR3 has 13 amino acids. Germline CDR1 is ENHRY and CDR2 is SYGVKD. For the CDR3, the DNA is TGTGCCATCAGTGAGTCTGAGGAGGACATTCAGTACTTC. Translated, it gives CAISESEEDIQYF.

This clonotype showed up just once. The CDR3 protein is CASKGATGPNTGELFF. The CDR3, as DNA: TGTGCCAGCAAGGGGGCGACAGGCCCGAACACCGGGGAGCTGTTTTTT. The chain uses TRBV7-9 and TRBJ2-2, with 7 nucleotides matching TRBD1. The germline CDR1 and CDR2 sequences are SEHNR and FQNEAQ (reference sequence). The V gene end was trimmed by 7 bases and the J gene end by 0 bases; junction bases not matched to a gene: 8. CDR3 length: 16 residues.